This is a list of T cell receptor beta chains from one sample in a study of control samples from healthy donors and cancer patients. The data were produced by immunoSEQ multiplex PCR, yet TCRdb's version contains in-frame clones alone and is incomplete. The table includes fewer than 200,000 clones, around 90% detected once. The material sequenced was blood. Receptors were obtained from a man aged 30 to 39 in good health. Both conserved end residues are part of each CDR3. The D gene is left open where the match is weak. A row's size may be missing; if present it is once, few, many or a size class.

v_gene,d_gene,j_gene,abundance,CDR3nt,CDR3aa
TRBV4-1,TRBD1,TRBJ1-2,NA,TGCGCCAGCAGCCAAGGGGCTTGGGGACAGAGAATCCTCTATGGCTACACCTTC,CASSQGAWGQRILYGYTF
TRBV30,TRBD1,TRBJ1-2,few,TGTGCCTGGAGTGCGGGACAGACGACGAGCGGCACCTTC,CAWSAGQTTSGTF
TRBV18,TRBD1,TRBJ2-2,NA,TGTGCCAGCTCACGGGGACAGGGGAACACCGGGGAGCTGTTTTTT,CASSRGQGNTGELFF
TRBV7-9,NA,TRBJ1-6,NA,TGTGCCAGCAGCTTACGGACCGCCCTTTCACCCCTCCACTTT,CASSLRTALSPLHF
TRBV9,NA,TRBJ2-7,NA,TGTGCCAGCAGCGTAGTGGCGGGAAGGGAGCAGTACTTC,CASSVVAGREQYF
TRBV19,NA,TRBJ1-4,once,TGTGCCAGTAGTCCTCCGGGGGCCGGGGGTGAAAAACTGTTTTTT,CASSPPGAGGEKLFF
TRBV3-1/TRBV3-2,TRBD1,TRBJ2-3,NA,TGTGCCAGCAAGGGGGCTAGGGGGTACACAGATACGCAGTATTTT,CASKGARGYTDTQYF
TRBV4-3,NA,TRBJ1-6,NA,TGCGCCAGCAGCCAAGATCACAGGGAAGCGTCGCCCCTCCACTTT,CASSQDHREASPLHF
TRBV12-3/TRBV12-4,NA,TRBJ2-1,NA,TGTGCCAGCAGTTTTAAGGGTGACAATGAGCAGTTCTTC,CASSFKGDNEQFF
TRBV19,NA,TRBJ1-1,once,TGTGCCAGTAGTATAGGAGGCGGCACTGAAGCTTTCTTT,CASSIGGGTEAFF
TRBV18,TRBD1,TRBJ1-3,once,TGTGCCAGCTCACCTTTCGACAGGGCCAACACCATATATTTT,CASSPFDRANTIYF
TRBV7-2,NA,TRBJ1-5,NA,TGTGCCAGCAGCCCCGTTAGCAATCAGCCCCAGCATTTT,CASSPVSNQPQHF
TRBV27,NA,TRBJ1-3,NA,TGTGCCACTACATCCAACTCTGGAAACACCATATATTTT,CATTSNSGNTIYF
TRBV27,NA,TRBJ1-1,NA,TGTGCCACCAAACCCACAGGGAAAGACACTGAAGCTTTCTTT,CATKPTGKDTEAFF
TRBV21-1,NA,TRBJ1-3,NA,TGTGCCGCCAACCGGGGCACCATATATTTT,CAANRGTIYF
TRBV6-5,NA,TRBJ2-3,NA,TGTGCCAGCAGTTACTCAGGCGGTAAAGGTACGCAGTATTTT,CASSYSGGKGTQYF
TRBV19,NA,TRBJ1-1,few,TGTGCCAGTAGTAACAGGTTTACCGAAGCTTTCTTT,CASSNRFTEAFF
TRBV19,NA,TRBJ2-2,NA,TGTGCCAGTAGTATTGCTTCGTCGGGGGAGCTGTTTTTT,CASSIASSGELFF
TRBV6-2/TRBV6-3,NA,TRBJ1-5,NA,TGTGCCAGCAGTTACGGTGGGGCAGCGAGCAATCAGCCCCAGCATTTT,CASSYGGAASNQPQHF
TRBV7-9,NA,TRBJ2-7,NA,TGTGCCAGCAGCCTGATCTCTAGGAATATTGCCTACGAGCAGTACTTC,CASSLISRNIAYEQYF
TRBV7-9,TRBD1,TRBJ2-4,NA,TGTGCCAGCAGCGCGACAGGGGGCAAAAACATTCAGTACTTC,CASSATGGKNIQYF
TRBV9,NA,TRBJ2-7,few,TGTGCCAGCAGCGTAGAGAGGGCTACAAAGGGGATCTACGAGCAGTACTTC,CASSVERATKGIYEQYF
TRBV5-1,NA,TRBJ2-3,NA,TGCGCCAGCAGCTTGGACAGCCCCACAGATACGCAGTATTTT,CASSLDSPTDTQYF
TRBV5-4,NA,TRBJ1-6,NA,TGTGCCAGCAGCTTTTCTTATTGGGCAGGGGACACCTCCTATAATTCACCCCTCCACTTT,CASSFSYWAGDTSYNSPLHF
TRBV10-3,NA,TRBJ1-5,NA,TGTGCCATCAGTGATGGACCCGGCAATCAGCCCCAGCATTTT,CAISDGPGNQPQHF
TRBV4-1,NA,TRBJ1-2,NA,TGCGCCAGCAGCCAAGTTTTAACCGAAGGCTACACCTTC,CASSQVLTEGYTF
TRBV6-2/TRBV6-3,TRBD1,TRBJ2-7,NA,TGTGCCAGCAGTTACTCTCAGGGGGCTTACGAGCAGTACTTC,CASSYSQGAYEQYF
TRBV6-5,NA,TRBJ2-7,few,TGTGCCAGCAGTTGGGGGAGAAGGGGCCCTGACGAGCAGTACTTC,CASSWGRRGPDEQYF
TRBV2,TRBD1,TRBJ2-7,NA,TGTGCCAGCAGTTACAGGGGGTCTCCGACCGGGTACGAGCAGTACTTC,CASSYRGSPTGYEQYF
TRBV27,NA,TRBJ2-5,NA,TGTGCCAGCAGTCCCCGCCTTGTAGACAAGCAAGAGACCCAGTACTTC,CASSPRLVDKQETQYF
TRBV6-6,NA,TRBJ2-3,NA,TGTGCCAGCAGTTACTCCAGGGGGGATCAGTTAGATACGCAGTATTTT,CASSYSRGDQLDTQYF
TRBV7-2,NA,TRBJ2-7,few,TGTGCCAGCAGCGGACGGGGGTTGGAGCAGTACTTC,CASSGRGLEQYF
TRBV5-1,TRBD1,TRBJ1-5,once,TGCGCCAGCAGCTTGGTCGACAGGGACCCTTATCAGCCCCAGCATTTT,CASSLVDRDPYQPQHF
TRBV27,NA,TRBJ2-7,NA,TGTGCCAGTTTCGGAGGGGGCGCGTCAGAAGAGCAGTACTTC,CASFGGGASEEQYF
TRBV7-8,NA,TRBJ1-2,NA,TGTGCCAGCAGCCCCGGTAGCGACTATGGCTACACCTTC,CASSPGSDYGYTF
TRBV15,NA,TRBJ1-3,NA,TGTGCCACCAGCAGATCGGACAGACTCAGGACTGGAAACACCATATATTTT,CATSRSDRLRTGNTIYF
TRBV19,NA,TRBJ2-7,NA,TGTGCCAGTAGTATATTGATCTACGAGCAGTACTTC,CASSILIYEQYF
TRBV5-6,NA,TRBJ2-7,NA,TGTGCCAGCAGCTCCTACTACGAGCAGTACTTC,CASSSYYEQYF
TRBV2,NA,TRBJ1-1,NA,TGTGCCAGCGGAGCAGGACCGAACACTGAAGCTTTCTTT,CASGAGPNTEAFF
TRBV3-1/TRBV3-2,NA,TRBJ1-2,once,TGTGCCAGCAGCCAAGATACAGGGCCTTTTAACTATGGCTACACCTTC,CASSQDTGPFNYGYTF
TRBV3-1/TRBV3-2,TRBD1,TRBJ1-2,once,TGTGCCAGCTCCCCAGGGGGGGGGTCTACCTATGGCTACACCTTC,CASSPGGGSTYGYTF
TRBV19,NA,TRBJ1-2,NA,TGTGCCAGTAGCCACCTGGTGTCTAACTATGGCTACACCTTC,CASSHLVSNYGYTF
TRBV28,NA,TRBJ2-5,NA,TGTGCCAGCAGTTTATTCAAGGGAAGGAATCAAGAGACCCAGTACTTC,CASSLFKGRNQETQYF
TRBV5-1,NA,TRBJ2-7,NA,TGCGCCAGCAGCTTGCAGGGGCACGAGCAGTACTTC,CASSLQGHEQYF
TRBV5-1,NA,TRBJ2-5,NA,TGCGCCAGCCACAGGGAGTCAGAGACCCAGTACTTC,CASHRESETQYF
TRBV5-6,TRBD2,TRBJ2-3,NA,TGTGCCAGCAGCTCCCAATGGGCGGGAGGTACGCAGTATTTT,CASSSQWAGGTQYF
TRBV11-2,NA,TRBJ1-3,NA,TGTGCCAGCAGCTTAGGTTCCGTTGGAAACACCATATATTTT,CASSLGSVGNTIYF
TRBV28,NA,TRBJ1-1,NA,TGTGCCAGCAGTTTCTCAGGGGTTGAAGCTTTCTTT,CASSFSGVEAFF
TRBV7-9,NA,TRBJ1-2,NA,TGTGCCAGCAGCTTAGAAAATGGATATGGCTACACCTTC,CASSLENGYGYTF
TRBV3-1/TRBV3-2,NA,TRBJ1-2,NA,TGTGCCAGCAGCGGTCCGGTAACCTATGACGGCTACACCTTC,CASSGPVTYDGYTF
TRBV19,NA,TRBJ1-1,NA,TGTGCCAGTAGTCCCCGGAGTCGGGGCCCGGACACTGAAGCTTTCTTT,CASSPRSRGPDTEAFF
TRBV7-2,TRBD2,TRBJ2-7,few,TGTGCCAGCAGCTTAGTGGGACTAGCGGGTCAGGAGTACTTC,CASSLVGLAGQEYF
TRBV6-2/TRBV6-3,NA,TRBJ2-6,NA,TGTGCCAGCAGCCAATGGGGGCACGGGGCCAACGTCCTGACTTTC,CASSQWGHGANVLTF
TRBV6-5,NA,TRBJ1-2,few,TGTGCCAGCAGCGCACCCCAGGGCGGTGGTGGCTACACCTTC,CASSAPQGGGGYTF
TRBV18,NA,TRBJ1-4,NA,TGTGCCAGCTCACCGAGTCTGGAAGGGGAGGAAAAACTGTTTTTT,CASSPSLEGEEKLFF